This TCR beta chain came from a study of Ad26.COV2.S vaccination and SARS-CoV-2 variants. The study's findings and limits: Possibly, TCR breadth and depth analyses underestimated total T cell responses.

A note on this clone: No antigen is known for it.

V was pared by 3 bases and J by 7 bases, with 6 bases of the junction left unmatched. Germline CDR1 is LNHDA and CDR2 is SQIVND (reference sequence). CDR3 length: 15 residues. Documented treatment: some 19 received Ad26.COV2.S at low or high dose, single or two shots; about 5 received placebo; per-sample allocation not given. Sampling happened 63 days after the first vaccine or placebo injection. An adult of 18-55 years in Boston served as donor. Built on an Ad26 vector, the vaccine expressed Wuhan-strain SARS-CoV-2 spike. This table comes from immunoSEQ multiplex PCR, and its TCRdb copy is limited to in-frame clones, with some not included. The table shows over 400,000 clones, with 92% occurring only once.

The receptor was derived from a person between 18 and 60 years old who received the Ad26.COV2.S COVID-19 vaccine or a placebo. V is TRBV19 and J is TRBJ1-6; TRBD1 matches 7 bases. The sample here was peripheral blood, taken in a trial of Ad26.COV2.S vaccine versus placebo. In nucleotides, the CDR3 is TGTGCCAGTAGTATCAAGGGACAGATCAATTCACCCCTCCACTTT. As protein: CASSIKGQINSPLHF.